The clone carrying this T cell receptor beta chain has a handful of counts. This specimen includes other DNA sequences encoding the same CDR3. This sample stems from a study of cytomegalovirus exposure and HLA in healthy donors. 13 Jbeta primers and 60 Vbeta primers were used for the PCR. The repertoire was sequenced with immunoSEQ multiplex PCR; TCRdb's copy has only in-frame clones and lacks some. The sample holds 150,000 to 160,000 clones, roughly 80% seen once. The length of the CDR3 is 15 residues. Germline assignment: CDR1 MNHEY and CDR2 SMNVEV (reference sequence). V lost 1 base, J lost 1 base, and 3 bases stayed unmatched.

The chain joins TRBV27 to TRBJ2-7; 8 bases fit TRBD1. The sample taken for sequencing was PBMCs. The source of this sequence is a man aged 30 to 45 in good health and CMV-seropositive. CDR3 DNA sequence: TGTGCCAGCAGTTTATTCGGACAGGGATCCTACGAGCAGTACTTC. This encodes CASSLFGQGSYEQYF.